The entry below describes one T cell receptor (beta chain). Its antigen is still unknown. This entry belongs to a study of long-term antiretroviral therapy in people with HIV. Researchers report immunoSEQ v3.0 was run at survey level. Generated by immunoSEQ multiplex PCR, the TCRdb table keeps only in-frame clones and is missing some. The sample yields roughly 7,100 clones, 73% seen once. Points from the study as a whole: Upon ART, diversity increased but remained lower than transplant donor controls. CDR3 length ranges were narrower in HIV repertoires than in controls.

HIV-positive participants were all treated in the United States. CDR1 is MGHRA and CDR2 is YSYEKL in the germline V gene. Trimming cost V 4 bases and J 5 bases; bases outside gene matches: 10. CDR3 length: 16 amino acids. The receptor comes from a middle-aged man with HIV. The rearrangement uses TRBV4-1 and TRBJ2-5, with TRBD2 identical over 10 bases. The input for sequencing was unsorted PBMCs, taken 0.2 years after starting antiretroviral therapy. This CDR3 reads CASSPGSGGATETQYF. In DNA, the CDR3 is TGCGCCAGCAGCCCGGGGAGCGGGGGGGCGACTGAGACCCAGTACTTC.